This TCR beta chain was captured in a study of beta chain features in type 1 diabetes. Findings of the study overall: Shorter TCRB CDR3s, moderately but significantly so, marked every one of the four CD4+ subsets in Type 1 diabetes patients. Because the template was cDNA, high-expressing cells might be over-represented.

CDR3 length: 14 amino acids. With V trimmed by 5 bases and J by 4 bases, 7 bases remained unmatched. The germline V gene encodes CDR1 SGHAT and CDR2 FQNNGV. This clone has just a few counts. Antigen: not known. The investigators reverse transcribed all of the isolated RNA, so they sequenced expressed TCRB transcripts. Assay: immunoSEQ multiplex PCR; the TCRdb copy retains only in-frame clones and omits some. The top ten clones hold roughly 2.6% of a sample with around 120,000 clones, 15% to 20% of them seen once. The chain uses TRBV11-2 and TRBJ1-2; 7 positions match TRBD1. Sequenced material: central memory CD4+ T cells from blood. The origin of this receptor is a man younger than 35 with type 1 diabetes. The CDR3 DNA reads TGTGCCAGCAGCCCTAGGACAGGTGCCTATGGCTACACCTTC. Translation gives CASSPRTGAYGYTF.